This T cell receptor beta chain was captured in a study of immune evolution from preneoplasia to lung adenocarcinoma. Findings and caveats of the study: Highest clonality occurred in KRAS-mutant, not EGFR-mutant or double wild-type, nodules. Clonality was highest in normal lung, lower in later-stage lesions apparently.

Method: immunoSEQ multiplex PCR; TCRdb's copy keeps in-frame clones and lacks some. The data show 6,000 to 9,500 clones, about two thirds seen once. A remark on this clone: As yet, its antigen is unknown.

Germline CDR1 and CDR2: LGHNA and YNFKEQ. Unmatched junction bases numbered 6, after V lost 3 bases and J lost 9 bases. The CDR3 extends over 13 amino acids. Between the mid-2010s and the late 2010s, patients underwent resection in Japan or China. Material for sequencing was FFPE lung adenocarcinoma in situ tissue. This TCR came from a donor at least 70 years old with lung adenocarcinoma. Some clones in this sample may be carry-over from other donors' samples. The chain recombines TRBV4-2 with TRBJ1-1; 8 positions agree with TRBD1. As DNA, the CDR3 is TGTGCCAGCAGCCAGAGACAGGGGATACAAGCTTTCTTT. Protein product: CASSQRQGIQAFF.